A few counts support the clone carrying this T cell receptor (beta chain). The library targeted TCRbeta and was prepared with unique molecular identifiers. TCRdb fed the PCR reads into MiXCR, producing one record per CDR3 protein. The sample contains about 360,000 distinct CDR3 sequences, about an eighth of which appear only once. This sample stems from a study of T-cell reconstitution after alpha-beta-depleted transplantation in children. The CDR3 runs 15 residues. V dropped 5 bases and J dropped 3; count of bases not matched to a gene: 7. Germline V gene data show CDR1 as MGHDK and CDR2 as SYGVNS. The J gene is TRBJ2-3, the V gene TRBV25-1, with TRBD1 identical over 8 bases. The sequences come from PBMCs, collected from the stem cell graft. This sequence originates from a human donor who donated a stem cell graft to a child with Fanconi anemia. The CDR3 region is CASSPPGTGTDTQYF. Written as DNA, the CDR3 is TGTGCCAGCAGTCCACCCGGGACAGGTACAGATACGCAGTATTTT. The whole variable domain, remainder taken from reference TRBV25-1 and TRBJ2-3, is EADIYQTPRYLVIGTGKKITLECSQTMGHDKMYWYQQDPGMELHLIHYSYGVNSTEKGDLSSESTVSRIRTEHFPLTLESARPSHTSQYLCASSPPGTGTDTQYFGPGTRLTVL.